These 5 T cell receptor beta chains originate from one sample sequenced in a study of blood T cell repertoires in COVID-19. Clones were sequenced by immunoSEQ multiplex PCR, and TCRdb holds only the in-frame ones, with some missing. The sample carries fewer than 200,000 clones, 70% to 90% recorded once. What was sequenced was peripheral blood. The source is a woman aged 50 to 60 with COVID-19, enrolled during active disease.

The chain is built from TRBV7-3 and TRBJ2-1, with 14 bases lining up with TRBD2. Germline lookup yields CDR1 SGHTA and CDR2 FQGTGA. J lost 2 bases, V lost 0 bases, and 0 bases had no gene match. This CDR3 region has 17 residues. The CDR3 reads CASSLTGLAGAYNEQFF. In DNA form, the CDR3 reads TGTGCCAGCAGCTTAACGGGACTAGCGGGGGCCTACAATGAGCAGTTCTTC. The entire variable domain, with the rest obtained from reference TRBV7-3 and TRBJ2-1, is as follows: GAGVSQTPSNKVTEKGKYVELRCDPISGHTALYWYRQSLGQGPEFLIYFQGTGAADDSGLPNDRFFAVRPEGSVSTLKIQRTERGDSAVYLCASSLTGLAGAYNEQFFGPGTRLTVL.

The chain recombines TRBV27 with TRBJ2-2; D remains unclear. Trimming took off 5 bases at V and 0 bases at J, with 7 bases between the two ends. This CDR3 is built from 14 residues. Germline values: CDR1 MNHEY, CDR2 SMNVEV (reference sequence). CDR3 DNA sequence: TGTGCCAGCAGTCCCCAGACGAACACCGGGGAGCTGTTTTTT. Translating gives CASSPQTNTGELFF.

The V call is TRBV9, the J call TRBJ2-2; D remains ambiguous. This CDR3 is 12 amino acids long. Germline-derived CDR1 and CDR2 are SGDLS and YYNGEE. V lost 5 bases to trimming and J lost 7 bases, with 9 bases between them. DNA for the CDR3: TGTGCCAGCAGGACTGGCAGCGGGGAGCTGTTTTTT. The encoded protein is CASRTGSGELFF.

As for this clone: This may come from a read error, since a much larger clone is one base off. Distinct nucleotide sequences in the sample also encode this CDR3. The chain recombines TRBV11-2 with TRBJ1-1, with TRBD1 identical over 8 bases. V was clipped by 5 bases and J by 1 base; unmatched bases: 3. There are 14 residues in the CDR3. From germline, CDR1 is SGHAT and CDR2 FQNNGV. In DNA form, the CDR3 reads TGTGCCAGCAGCCAAGGACAGGGGAACACTGAAGCTTTCTTT. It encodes CASSQGQGNTEAFF. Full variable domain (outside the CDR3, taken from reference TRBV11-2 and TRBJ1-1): EAGVAQSPRYKIIEKRQSVAFWCNPISGHATLYWYQQILGQGPKLLIQFQNNGVVDDSQLPKDRFSAERLKGVDSTLKIQPAKLEDSAVYLCASSQGQGNTEAFFGQGTRLTVV.

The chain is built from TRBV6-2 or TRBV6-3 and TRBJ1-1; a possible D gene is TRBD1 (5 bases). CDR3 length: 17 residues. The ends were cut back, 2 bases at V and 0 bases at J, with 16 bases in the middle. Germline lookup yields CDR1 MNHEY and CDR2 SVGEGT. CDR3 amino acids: CASSYTTEINMNTEAFF. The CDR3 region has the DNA TGTGCCAGCAGTTACACGACAGAGATAAACATGAACACTGAAGCTTTCTTT.